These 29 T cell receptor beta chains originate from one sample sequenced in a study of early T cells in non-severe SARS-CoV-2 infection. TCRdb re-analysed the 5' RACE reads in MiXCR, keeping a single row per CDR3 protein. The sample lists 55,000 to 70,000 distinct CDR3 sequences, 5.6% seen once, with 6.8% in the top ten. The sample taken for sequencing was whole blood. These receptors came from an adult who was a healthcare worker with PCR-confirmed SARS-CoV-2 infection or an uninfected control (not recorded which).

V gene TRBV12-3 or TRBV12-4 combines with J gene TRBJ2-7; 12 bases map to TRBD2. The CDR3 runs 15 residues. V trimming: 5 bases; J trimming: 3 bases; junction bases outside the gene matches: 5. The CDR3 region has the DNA TGTGCCAGCAGTGCTAGCGGGGGGGCCGACTACGAGCAGTACTTC. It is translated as CASSASGGADYEQYF.

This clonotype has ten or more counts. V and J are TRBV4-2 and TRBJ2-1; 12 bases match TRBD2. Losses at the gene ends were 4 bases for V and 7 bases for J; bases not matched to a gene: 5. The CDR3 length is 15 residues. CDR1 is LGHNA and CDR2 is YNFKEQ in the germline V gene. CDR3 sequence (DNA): TGTGCCAGCAGCCGACTAGCGGGAGATACGAATGAGCAGTTCTTC. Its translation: CASSRLAGDTNEQFF.

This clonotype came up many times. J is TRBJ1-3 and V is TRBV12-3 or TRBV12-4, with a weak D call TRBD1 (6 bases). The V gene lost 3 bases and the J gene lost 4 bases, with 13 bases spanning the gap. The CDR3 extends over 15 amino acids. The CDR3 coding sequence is TGTGCCAGCAGTTTGGGGGCAAGGGACGGAAACACCATATATTTT. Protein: CASSLGARDGNTIYF.

In nucleotides, the CDR3 is TGTGCCACCGGCGACCTGAGCCAAGAGACCCAGTACTTC. Its protein is CATGDLSQETQYF. The chain couples TRBV6-2 or TRBV6-3 to TRBJ2-5; the D is unclear. V was clipped by 10 bases and J by 1 base, with 13 bases between them. The CDR3 loop spans 13 amino acids. Germline loops: CDR1 MNHEY, CDR2 SVGEGT.

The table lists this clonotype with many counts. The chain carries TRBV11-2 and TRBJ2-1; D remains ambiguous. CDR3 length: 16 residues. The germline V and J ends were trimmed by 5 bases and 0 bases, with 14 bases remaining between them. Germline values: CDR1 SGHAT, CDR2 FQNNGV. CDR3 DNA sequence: TGTGCCAGCAGCCCCCTCCGGTCAAGCTCCTACAATGAGCAGTTCTTC. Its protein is CASSPLRSSSYNEQFF.

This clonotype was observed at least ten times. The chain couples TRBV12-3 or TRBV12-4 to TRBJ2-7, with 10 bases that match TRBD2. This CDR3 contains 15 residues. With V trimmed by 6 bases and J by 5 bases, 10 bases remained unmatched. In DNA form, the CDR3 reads TGTGCCAGCAGCCCTTCTGTTAGCGGGAGGAACGAGCAGTACTTC. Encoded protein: CASSPSVSGRNEQYF.

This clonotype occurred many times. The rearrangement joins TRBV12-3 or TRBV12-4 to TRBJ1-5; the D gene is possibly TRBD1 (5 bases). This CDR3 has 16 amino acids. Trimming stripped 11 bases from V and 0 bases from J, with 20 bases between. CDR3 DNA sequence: TGTGCCCTCAGGGCGGGGACTGCCTATAGCAATCAGCCCCAGCATTTT. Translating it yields CALRAGTAYSNQPQHF.

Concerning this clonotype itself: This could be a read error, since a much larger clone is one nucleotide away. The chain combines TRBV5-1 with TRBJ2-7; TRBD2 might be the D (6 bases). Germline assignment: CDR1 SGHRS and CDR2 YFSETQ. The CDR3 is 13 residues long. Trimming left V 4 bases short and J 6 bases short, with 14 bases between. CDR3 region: CASSGGAGVEQYF. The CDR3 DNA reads TGCGCCAGCAGCGGCGGGGCCGGGGTCGAGCAGTACTTC.

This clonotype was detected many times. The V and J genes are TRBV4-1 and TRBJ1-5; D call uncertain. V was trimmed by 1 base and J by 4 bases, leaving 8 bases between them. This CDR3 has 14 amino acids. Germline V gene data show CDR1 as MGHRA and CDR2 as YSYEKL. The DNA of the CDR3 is TGCGCCAGCAGCCAAGGGGATAGGAATCAGCCCCAGCATTTT. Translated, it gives CASSQGDRNQPQHF.

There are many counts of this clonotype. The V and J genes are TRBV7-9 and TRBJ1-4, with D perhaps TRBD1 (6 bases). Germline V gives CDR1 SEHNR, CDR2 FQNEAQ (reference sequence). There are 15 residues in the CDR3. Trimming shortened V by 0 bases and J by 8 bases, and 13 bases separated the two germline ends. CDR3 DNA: TGTGCCAGCAGCTTAGCGCATGGGGGCCAGGAAAAACTGTTTTTT. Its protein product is CASSLAHGGQEKLFF.

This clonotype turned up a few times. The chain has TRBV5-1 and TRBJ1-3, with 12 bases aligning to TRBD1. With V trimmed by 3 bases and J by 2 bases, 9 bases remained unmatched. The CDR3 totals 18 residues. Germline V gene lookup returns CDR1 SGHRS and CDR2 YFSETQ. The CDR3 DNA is TGCGCCAGCAGCTCAAGGCCGGGACAGGGGGCGGCTGGAAACACCATATATTTT. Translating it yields CASSSRPGQGAAGNTIYF.

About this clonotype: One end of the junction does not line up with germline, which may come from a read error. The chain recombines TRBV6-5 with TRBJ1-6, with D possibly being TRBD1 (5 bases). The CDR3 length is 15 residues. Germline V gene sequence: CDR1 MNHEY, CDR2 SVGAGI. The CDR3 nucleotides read TGTGCCAGCACCGCGCGGGACCGAGGTCTGTCACTCCTCCACTTT. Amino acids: CASTARDRGLSLLHF.

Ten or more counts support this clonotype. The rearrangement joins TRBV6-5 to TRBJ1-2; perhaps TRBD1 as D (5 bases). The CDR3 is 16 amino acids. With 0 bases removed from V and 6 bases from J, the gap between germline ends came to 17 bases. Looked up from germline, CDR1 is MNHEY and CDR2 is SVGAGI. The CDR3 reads CASSYSGGPTRDGYTF. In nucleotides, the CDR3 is TGTGCCAGCAGTTACTCTGGGGGTCCTACGAGGGATGGCTACACCTTC.

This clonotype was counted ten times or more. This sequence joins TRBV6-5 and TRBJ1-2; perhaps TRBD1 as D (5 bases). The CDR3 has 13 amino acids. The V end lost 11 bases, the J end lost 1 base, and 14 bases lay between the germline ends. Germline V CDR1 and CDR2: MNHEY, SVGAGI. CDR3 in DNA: TGTGCCGTTCGCTGGGACGGTAACTATGGCTACACCTTC. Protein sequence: CAVRWDGNYGYTF.

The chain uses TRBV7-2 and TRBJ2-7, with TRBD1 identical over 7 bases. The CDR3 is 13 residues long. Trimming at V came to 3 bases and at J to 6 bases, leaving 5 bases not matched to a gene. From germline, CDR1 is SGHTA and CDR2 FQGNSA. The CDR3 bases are TGTGCCAGCAGCTTCGACAGGGTCAGCGAGCAGTACTTC. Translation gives CASSFDRVSEQYF. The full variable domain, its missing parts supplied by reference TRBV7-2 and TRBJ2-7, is GAGVSQSPSNKVTEKGKDVELRCDPISGHTALYWYRQSLGQGLEFLIYFQGNSAPDKSGLPSDRFSAERTGGSVSTLTIQRTQQEDSAVYLCASSFDRVSEQYFGPGTRLTVT.

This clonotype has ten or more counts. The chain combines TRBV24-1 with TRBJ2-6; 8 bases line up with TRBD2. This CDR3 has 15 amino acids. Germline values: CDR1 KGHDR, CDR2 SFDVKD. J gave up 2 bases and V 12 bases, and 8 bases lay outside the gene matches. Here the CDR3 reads CAAGRGGTGANVLTF. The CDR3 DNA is TGTGCCGCCGGCCGCGGGGGGACTGGGGCCAACGTCCTGACTTTC.

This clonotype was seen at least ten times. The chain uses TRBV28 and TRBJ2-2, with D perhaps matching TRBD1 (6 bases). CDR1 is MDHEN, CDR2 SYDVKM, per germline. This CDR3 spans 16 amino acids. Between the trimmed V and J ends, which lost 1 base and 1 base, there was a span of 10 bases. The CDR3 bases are TGTGCCAGCAGTTTATACAGACAGGAGAACACCGGGGAGCTGTTTTTT. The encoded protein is CASSLYRQENTGELFF.

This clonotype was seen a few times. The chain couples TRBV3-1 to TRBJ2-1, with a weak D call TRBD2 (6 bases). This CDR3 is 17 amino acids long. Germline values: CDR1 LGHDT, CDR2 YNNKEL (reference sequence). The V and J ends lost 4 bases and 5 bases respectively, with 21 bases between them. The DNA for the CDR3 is TGTGCCAGCAGCCCTGGGGCGGCGGGACCACTCAACAATGAGCAGTTCTTC. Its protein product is CASSPGAAGPLNNEQFF.

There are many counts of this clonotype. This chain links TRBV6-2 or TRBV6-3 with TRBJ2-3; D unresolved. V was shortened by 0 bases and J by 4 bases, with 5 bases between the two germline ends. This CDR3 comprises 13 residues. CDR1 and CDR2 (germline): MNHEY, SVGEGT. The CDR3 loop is CASSYSRSDTQYF. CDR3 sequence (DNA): TGTGCCAGCAGTTACTCGAGATCAGATACGCAGTATTTT.

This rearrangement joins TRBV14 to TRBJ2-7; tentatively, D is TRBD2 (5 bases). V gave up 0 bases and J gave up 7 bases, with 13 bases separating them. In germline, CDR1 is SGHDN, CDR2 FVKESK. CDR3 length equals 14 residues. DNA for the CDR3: TGTGCCAGCAGCCAAGATGCCGTCGGCGGGGAGCAGTACTTC. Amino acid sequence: CASSQDAVGGEQYF.

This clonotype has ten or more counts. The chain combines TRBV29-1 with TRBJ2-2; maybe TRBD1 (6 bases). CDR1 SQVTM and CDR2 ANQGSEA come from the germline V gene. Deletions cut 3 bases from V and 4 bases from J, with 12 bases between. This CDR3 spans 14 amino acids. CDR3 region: CSVDVQGSTGELFF. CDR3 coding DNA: TGCAGCGTTGACGTGCAGGGGAGCACCGGGGAGCTGTTTTTT.

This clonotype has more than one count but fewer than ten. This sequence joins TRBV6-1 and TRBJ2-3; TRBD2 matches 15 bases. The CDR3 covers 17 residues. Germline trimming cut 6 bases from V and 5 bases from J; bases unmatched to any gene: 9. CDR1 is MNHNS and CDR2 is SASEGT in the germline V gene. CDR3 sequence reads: CASSRTSGGANKDTQYF. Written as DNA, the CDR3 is TGTGCCAGCAGCCGGACTAGCGGGGGGGCTAATAAAGATACGCAGTATTTT.

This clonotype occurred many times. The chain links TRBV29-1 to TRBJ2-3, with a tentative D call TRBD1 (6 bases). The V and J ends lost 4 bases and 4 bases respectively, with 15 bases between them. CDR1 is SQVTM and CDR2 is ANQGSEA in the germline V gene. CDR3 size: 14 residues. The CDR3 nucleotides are TGCAGCGTTGCTGATCTAGGGGGTGCAGATACGCAGTATTTT. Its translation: CSVADLGGADTQYF.

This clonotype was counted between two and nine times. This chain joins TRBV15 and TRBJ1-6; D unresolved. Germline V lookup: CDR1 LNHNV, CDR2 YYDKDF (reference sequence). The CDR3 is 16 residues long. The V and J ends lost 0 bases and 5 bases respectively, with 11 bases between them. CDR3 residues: CATSRDSTGNNSPLHF. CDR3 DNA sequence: TGTGCCACCAGCAGAGACTCTACTGGGAATAATTCACCCCTCCACTTT.

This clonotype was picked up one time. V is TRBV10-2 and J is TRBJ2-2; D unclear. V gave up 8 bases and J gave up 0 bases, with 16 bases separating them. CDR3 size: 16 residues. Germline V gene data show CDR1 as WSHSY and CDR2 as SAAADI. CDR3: CASAVWVSANTGELFF. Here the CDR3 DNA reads TGCGCCAGCGCGGTGTGGGTTTCTGCGAACACCGGGGAGCTGTTTTTT.

The CDR3 DNA is TGTGCCAGCAGCTTGAGGTCCGGGGCAGGCGTCTATGGCTACACCTTC. Translated: CASSLRSGAGVYGYTF. The J gene is TRBJ1-2, the V gene TRBV11-2; TRBD1 might be the D (5 bases). This CDR3 has 16 residues. The V gene's germline CDR1 is SGHAT and CDR2 FQNNGV. Trimming pared 3 bases from V and 4 bases from J, leaving 18 bases between.

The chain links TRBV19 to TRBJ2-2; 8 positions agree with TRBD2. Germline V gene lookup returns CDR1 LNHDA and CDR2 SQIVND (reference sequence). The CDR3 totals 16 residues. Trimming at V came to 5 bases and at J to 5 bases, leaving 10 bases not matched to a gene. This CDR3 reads CASSSSGTRGTGELFF. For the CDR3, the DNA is TGTGCCAGTAGTTCCTCCGGGACTAGAGGTACCGGGGAGCTGTTTTTT.

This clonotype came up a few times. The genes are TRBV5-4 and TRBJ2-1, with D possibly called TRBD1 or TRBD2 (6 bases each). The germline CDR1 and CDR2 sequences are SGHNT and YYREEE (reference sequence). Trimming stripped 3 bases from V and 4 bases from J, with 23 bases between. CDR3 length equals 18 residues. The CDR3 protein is CASSSGGAAGQWYNEQFF. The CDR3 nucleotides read TGTGCCAGCAGCTCCGGGGGCGCTGCGGGGCAATGGTACAATGAGCAGTTCTTC.

CDR3 region: CASSSGLRETQYF. The CDR3 DNA follows: TGTGCCAGCAGCTCGGGCCTGAGGGAGACCCAGTACTTC. The J gene is TRBJ2-5, the V gene TRBV13; D is uncertain. The ends were cut back, 4 bases at V and 5 bases at J, with 11 bases in the middle. Germline V gene sequence: CDR1 PRHDT, CDR2 FYEKMQ (reference sequence). The CDR3 covers 13 residues.